Sequencing of this TCR beta chain was carried out in a study of T cell clonotyping in hematopoietic cell transplantation. Study conclusions and caveats: Pathologically expanded recipient clonotypes increased progressively from day 30 to day 180 as diversity fell. Few recipient clonotypes overlapped donors; over 97% were de novo at given depth.

Concerning this clone: Its antigen is not known.

This CDR3 contains 12 residues. With 0 bases removed from V and 10 bases from J, the gap between germline ends came to 7 bases. Germline loops: CDR1 SGHNT, CDR2 YENEEA. Generated by immunoSEQ multiplex PCR, the TCRdb table keeps only in-frame clones and is missing some. The repertoire holds under 2,000 clones, around 91% seen once, with roughly 8% in the top ten. The specimen comprised PBMCs, sampled at the time of graft-versus-host disease after allogeneic stem cell transplant. The J gene is TRBJ2-1, the V gene TRBV11-3; D uncertain. This TCR came from a male patient younger than 30 who had an allogeneic stem cell transplant from a related donor, so the T cells may come from the graft donor. Some clones in this sample may be carry-over from other donors' samples. In DNA, the CDR3 is TGTGCCAGCAGCTTAGATAGAACCGAGCAGTTCTTC. Protein: CASSLDRTEQFF.